These 6 T cell receptor beta chains originate from one sample sequenced in a study of cytomegalovirus exposure and HLA in healthy donors. 13 Jbeta primers and 60 Vbeta primers were used for the PCR. The repertoire was sequenced with immunoSEQ multiplex PCR; TCRdb's copy has only in-frame clones and lacks some. Of more than 100,000 clones in the sample, 72% are singletons; the top ten hold around 4.2%. Sequencing was performed on PBMCs. Source of these receptors: a man in his forties or fifties in good health and CMV-seropositive.

The genes are TRBV29-1 and TRBJ2-7; TRBD2 agrees at 11 bases. Trimming took 4 bases from V and 0 from J; bases not matched to a gene: 5. Germline V CDR1 and CDR2: SQVTM, ANQGSEA. This CDR3 is built from 15 residues. CDR3 sequence reads: CSVALGLAVSYEQYF. As DNA, the CDR3 is TGCAGCGTTGCTCTGGGACTAGCGGTCTCCTACGAGCAGTACTTC.

This clone was counted a few times. This sequence joins TRBV4-1 and TRBJ1-1, with D possibly TRBD1 on 5 matching bases. In germline, CDR1 is MGHRA, CDR2 YSYEKL. Trimming pared 0 bases from V and 4 bases from J, leaving 15 bases between. This CDR3 region has 16 residues. In DNA form, the CDR3 reads TGCGCCAGCAGCCAAGAACCCCGGGGGATCGGCACTGAAGCTTTCTTT. Translating gives CASSQEPRGIGTEAFF.

CDR3 protein: CAISESSGGADTQYF. The CDR3 DNA reads as TGTGCCATCAGTGAGTCTAGCGGGGGGGCAGATACGCAGTATTTT. This sequence joins TRBV10-3 and TRBJ2-3, with TRBD2 matching over 11 bases. CDR1 and CDR2 from the germline V gene are ENHRY and SYGVKD. CDR3 length: 15 residues. The ends lost 0 bases at V and 4 bases at J; junction bases unmatched: 0.

Details on this clone: Within the sample, other DNA sequences also encode this same CDR3. The genes are TRBV4-1 and TRBJ2-1; D uncertain. This CDR3 comprises 13 residues. V lost 0 bases to trimming and J lost 4 bases, with 4 bases between them. Germline V gene data show CDR1 as MGHRA and CDR2 as YSYEKL. This CDR3 reads CASSQDPYNEQFF. CDR3 nucleotide sequence: TGCGCCAGCAGCCAAGACCCATACAATGAGCAGTTCTTC.

For the CDR3, the DNA is TGTGCCAGCAGGACAGGGAGATCTAACTATGGCTACACCTTC. Translated, it gives CASRTGRSNYGYTF. V and J are TRBV2 and TRBJ1-2; 7 nucleotides line up with TRBD1. This CDR3 has 14 residues. Unmatched junction bases numbered 4, after V lost 6 bases and J lost 0 bases. CDR1 and CDR2 (germline): SNHLY, FYNNEI.

The V call is TRBV11-2, the J call TRBJ2-5; 13 nucleotides line up with TRBD2. The DNA matches TRBJ2-7 better at its end, which makes the J call doubtful. Germline values: CDR1 SGHAT, CDR2 FQNNGV. The CDR3 contains 17 residues. This CDR3 is CASSLRGLAGPAGEQYF. In DNA form, the CDR3 reads TGTGCCAGCAGCTTAAGGGGACTAGCGGGACCCGCTGGCGAGCAGTACTTC.